A selection of T cell receptor beta chains follows, all from one sample in a study of blood T cell repertoires in COVID-19. Libraries were prepared by immunoSEQ multiplex PCR; TCRdb keeps only in-frame clonotypes and omits some of them. Of around 330,000 clones listed, about nine tenths are singletons. The specimen sequenced was PBMCs or T cells enriched from blood (not recorded which). The receptors were gathered from a man between 60 and 70 years old who had recovered from COVID-19. The CDR3 runs from the conserved cysteine through the conserved F or W.

v_call cdr3_aa
TRBV19 CASSIDRDRGLEGQPQHF
TRBV3-1/TRBV3-2 CASSQLAAEGGYTF
TRBV19 CASSIGTSGRPFF
TRBV10-3 CACGGFQDTQYF
TRBV18 CASSQGFNTGELFF
TRBV7-2 CASSTRLAGRPGELFF
TRBV15 CATSRDLGPNEKLFF
TRBV4-2 CASSPAPWTGGAGNTIYF
TRBV28 CASSSKSTEQFF
TRBV7-3 CASSSGTGRPKDTGELFF
TRBV2 CASSEPTTSGSYNEQFF
TRBV6-5 CASSYSSGSGNTIYF
TRBV9 CASSFLADPSEQYF
TRBV5-6 CASSFPGGPDTQYF
TRBV19 CASTRQNLNQPQHF
TRBV5-1 CASSHGTGMNTGELFF
TRBV14 CASSRTLSRERDEQFF
TRBV30 CAWSAPGRTSFF
TRBV2 CASKTGSNTGELFF
TRBV7-9 CASSLGGYSNQPQHF
TRBV7-2 CASSSRTGSLRSSYNEQFF
TRBV11-2 CASSLYLLGQLSYEQYF
TRBV3-1/TRBV3-2 CASSLRTGIYNEQFF
TRBV20-1 CRALGGFGYTF
TRBV19 CASSIGIAGTDTQYF
TRBV30 CAWSDSYFFTDTQYF
TRBV19 CASTTSGQGDTEAFF
TRBV7-3 CASSLTPLSTYEQYF
TRBV28 CASKGAGTGTLFYTF
TRBV7-9 CASSFGSGSMRGTDTQYF